The clone carrying this T cell receptor beta chain was seen many times. The sample belongs to a study of T-cell reconstitution after alpha-beta-depleted transplantation in children. Germline loops: CDR1 SGHKS, CDR2 YYEKEE (reference sequence). The CDR3 length is 13 residues. The V end lost 6 bases, the J end lost 9 bases, and 16 bases lay between the germline ends. Preparation of the TCRbeta library involved a method that used unique molecular identifiers. A single record per CDR3 protein comes from TCRdb applying MiXCR to the PCR reads. The sample yields a few hundred thousand distinct CDR3 sequences, roughly a tenth seen once.

The input for sequencing was PBMCs from the stem cell graft donor, taken from the stem cell graft. The TCR originated in a human donor who donated a stem cell graft to a child with acute myeloid leukemia. V gene TRBV5-5 combines with J gene TRBJ1-5; TRBD1 is a possible D gene (5 bases). CDR3 sequence reads: CASNPGGIGPQHF. The CDR3 DNA reads TGTGCCAGCAACCCGGGGGGGATCGGGCCCCAGCATTTT.